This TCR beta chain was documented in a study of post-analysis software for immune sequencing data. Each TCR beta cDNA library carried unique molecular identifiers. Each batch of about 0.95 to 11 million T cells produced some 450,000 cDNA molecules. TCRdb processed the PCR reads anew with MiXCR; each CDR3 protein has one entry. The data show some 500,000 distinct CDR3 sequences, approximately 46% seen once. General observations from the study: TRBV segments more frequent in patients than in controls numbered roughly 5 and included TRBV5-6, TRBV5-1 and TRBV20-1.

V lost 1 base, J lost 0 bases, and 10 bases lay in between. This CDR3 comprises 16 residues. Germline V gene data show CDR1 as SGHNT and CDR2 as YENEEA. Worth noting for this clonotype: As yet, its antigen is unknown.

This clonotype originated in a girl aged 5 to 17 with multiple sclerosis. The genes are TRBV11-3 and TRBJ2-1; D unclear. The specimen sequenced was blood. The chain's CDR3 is CASSLGAAISYNEQFF. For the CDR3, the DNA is TGTGCCAGCAGCTTAGGAGCAGCTATCTCCTACAATGAGCAGTTCTTC.